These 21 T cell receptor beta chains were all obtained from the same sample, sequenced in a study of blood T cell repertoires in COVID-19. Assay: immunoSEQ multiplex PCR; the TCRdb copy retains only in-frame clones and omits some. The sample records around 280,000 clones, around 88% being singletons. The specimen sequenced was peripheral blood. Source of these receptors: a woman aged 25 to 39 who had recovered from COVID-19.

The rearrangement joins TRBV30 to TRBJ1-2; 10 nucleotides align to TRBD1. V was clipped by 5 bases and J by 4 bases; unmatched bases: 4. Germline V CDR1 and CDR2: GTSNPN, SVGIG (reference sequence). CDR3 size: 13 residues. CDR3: CAWGTGVFYGYTF. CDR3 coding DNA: TGTGCCTGGGGGACAGGGGTCTTCTATGGCTACACCTTC.

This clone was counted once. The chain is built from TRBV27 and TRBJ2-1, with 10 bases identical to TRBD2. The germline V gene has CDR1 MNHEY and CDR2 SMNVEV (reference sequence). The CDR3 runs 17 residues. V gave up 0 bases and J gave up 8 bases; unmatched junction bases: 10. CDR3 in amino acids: CASSLSRAGGPGDEQFF. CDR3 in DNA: TGTGCCAGCAGTTTATCAAGAGCGGGAGGGCCGGGGGATGAGCAGTTCTTC.

CDR3 in amino acids: CASSMGGNYNEQFF. DNA for the CDR3: TGCGCCAGCAGTATGGGGGGAAACTACAATGAGCAGTTCTTC. The chain carries TRBV5-1 and TRBJ2-1; D perhaps matches TRBD2 (6 bases). Germline V gene lookup returns CDR1 SGHRS and CDR2 YFSETQ. Trimming pared 5 bases from V and 3 bases from J, leaving 12 bases between. CDR3 length equals 14 residues.

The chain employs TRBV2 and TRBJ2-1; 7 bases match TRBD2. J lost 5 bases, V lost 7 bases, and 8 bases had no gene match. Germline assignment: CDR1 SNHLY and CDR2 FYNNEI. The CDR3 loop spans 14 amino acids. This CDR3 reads CASTVWGGNNEQFF. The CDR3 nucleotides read TGTGCCAGCACGGTGTGGGGGGGGAACAATGAGCAGTTCTTC.

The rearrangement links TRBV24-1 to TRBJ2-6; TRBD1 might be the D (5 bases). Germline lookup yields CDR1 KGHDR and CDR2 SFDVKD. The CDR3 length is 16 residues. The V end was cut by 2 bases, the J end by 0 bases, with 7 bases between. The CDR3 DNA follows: TGTGCCACCAGTGATTCGCAGGGCTCTGGGGCCAACGTCCTGACTTTC. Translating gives CATSDSQGSGANVLTF.

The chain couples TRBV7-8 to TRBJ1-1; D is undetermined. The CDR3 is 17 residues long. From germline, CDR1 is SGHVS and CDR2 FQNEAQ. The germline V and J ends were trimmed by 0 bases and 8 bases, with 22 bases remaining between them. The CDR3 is CASSLAKEFGIMGEAFF. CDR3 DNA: TGTGCCAGCAGCTTAGCGAAGGAGTTCGGGATCATGGGGGAAGCTTTCTTT.

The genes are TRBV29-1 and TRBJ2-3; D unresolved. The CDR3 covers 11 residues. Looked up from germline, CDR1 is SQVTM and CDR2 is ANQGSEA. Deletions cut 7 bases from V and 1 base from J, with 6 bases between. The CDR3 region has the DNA TGCAGCGGGGCAGGCACAGATACGCAGTATTTT. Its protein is CSGAGTDTQYF.

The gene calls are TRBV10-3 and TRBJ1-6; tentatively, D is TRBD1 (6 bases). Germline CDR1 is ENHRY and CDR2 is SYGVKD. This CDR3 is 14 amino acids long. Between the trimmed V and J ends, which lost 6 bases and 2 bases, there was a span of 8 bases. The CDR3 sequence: CAIRDSTYNSPLHF. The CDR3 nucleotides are TGTGCCATCAGGGACAGCACCTATAATTCACCCCTCCACTTT.

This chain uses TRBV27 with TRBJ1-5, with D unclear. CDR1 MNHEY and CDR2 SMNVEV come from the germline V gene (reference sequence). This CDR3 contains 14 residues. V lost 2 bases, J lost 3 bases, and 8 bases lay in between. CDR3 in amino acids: CASSLGVSNQPQHF. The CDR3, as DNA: TGTGCCAGCAGTTTAGGAGTTTCCAATCAGCCCCAGCATTTT.

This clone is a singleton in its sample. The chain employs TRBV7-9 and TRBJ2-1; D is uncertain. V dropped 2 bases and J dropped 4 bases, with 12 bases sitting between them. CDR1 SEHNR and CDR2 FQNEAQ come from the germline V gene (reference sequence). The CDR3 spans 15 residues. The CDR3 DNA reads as TGTGCCAGCAGCTTAAGGTCGGCAGCGTACAATGAGCAGTTCTTC. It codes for CASSLRSAAYNEQFF.

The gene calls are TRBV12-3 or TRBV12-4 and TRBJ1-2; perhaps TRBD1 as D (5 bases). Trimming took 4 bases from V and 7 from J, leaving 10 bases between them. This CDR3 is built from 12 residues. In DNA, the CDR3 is TGTGCCAGCAGTTCCAGGGTGGCTGGCTACACCTTC. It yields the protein CASSSRVAGYTF.

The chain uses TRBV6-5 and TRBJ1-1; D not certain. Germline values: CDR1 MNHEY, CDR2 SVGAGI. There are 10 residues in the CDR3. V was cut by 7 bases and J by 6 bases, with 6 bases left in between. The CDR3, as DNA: TGTGCCAGCACGGAGGCTGAAGCTTTCTTT. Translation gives CASTEAEAFF.

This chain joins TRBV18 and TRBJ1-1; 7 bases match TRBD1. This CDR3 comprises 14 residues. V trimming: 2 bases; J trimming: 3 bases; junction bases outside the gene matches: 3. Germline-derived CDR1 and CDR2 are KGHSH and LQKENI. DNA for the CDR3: TGTGCCAGCTCACCAGGACAGGTGTACACTGAAGCTTTCTTT. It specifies CASSPGQVYTEAFF.

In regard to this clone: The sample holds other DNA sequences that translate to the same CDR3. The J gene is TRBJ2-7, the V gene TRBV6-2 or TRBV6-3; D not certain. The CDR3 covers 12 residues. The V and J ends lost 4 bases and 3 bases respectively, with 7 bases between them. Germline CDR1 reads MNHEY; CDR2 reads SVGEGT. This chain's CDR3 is CASSFSSYEQYF. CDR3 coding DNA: TGTGCCAGCAGTTTCTCTAGCTACGAGCAGTACTTC.

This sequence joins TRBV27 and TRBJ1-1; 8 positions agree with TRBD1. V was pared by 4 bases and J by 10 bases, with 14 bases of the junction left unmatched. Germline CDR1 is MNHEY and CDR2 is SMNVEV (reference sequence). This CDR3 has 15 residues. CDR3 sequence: CASSSQAGTGARAFF. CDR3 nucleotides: TGTGCCAGCAGTTCCCAAGCCGGGACAGGAGCAAGAGCTTTCTTT.

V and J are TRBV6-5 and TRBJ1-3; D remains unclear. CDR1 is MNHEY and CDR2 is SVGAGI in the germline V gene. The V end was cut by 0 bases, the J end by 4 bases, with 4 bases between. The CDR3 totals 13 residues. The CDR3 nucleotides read TGTGCCAGCAGTTACTCCGGGGGAAACACCATATATTTT. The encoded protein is CASSYSGGNTIYF.

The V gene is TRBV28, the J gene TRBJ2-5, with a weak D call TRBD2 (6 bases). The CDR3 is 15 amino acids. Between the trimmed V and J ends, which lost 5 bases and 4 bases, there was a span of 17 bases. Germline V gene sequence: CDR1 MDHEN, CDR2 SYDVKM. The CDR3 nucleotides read TGTGCCAGCAGTCCGTACGGGCTAGCGAGAGAGACCCAGTACTTC. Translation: CASSPYGLARETQYF.

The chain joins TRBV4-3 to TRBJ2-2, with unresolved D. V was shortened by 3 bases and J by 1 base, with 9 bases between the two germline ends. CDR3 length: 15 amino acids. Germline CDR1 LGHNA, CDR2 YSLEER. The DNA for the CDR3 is TGCGCCAGCAGCCATTCATCAGGGAACACCGGGGAGCTGTTTTTT. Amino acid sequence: CASSHSSGNTGELFF.

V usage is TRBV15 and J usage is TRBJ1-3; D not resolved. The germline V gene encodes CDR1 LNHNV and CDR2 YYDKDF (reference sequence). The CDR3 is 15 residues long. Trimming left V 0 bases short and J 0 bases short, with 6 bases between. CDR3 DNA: TGTGCCACCAGCAGAGATCCTAGCTCTGGAAACACCATATATTTT. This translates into CATSRDPSSGNTIYF.

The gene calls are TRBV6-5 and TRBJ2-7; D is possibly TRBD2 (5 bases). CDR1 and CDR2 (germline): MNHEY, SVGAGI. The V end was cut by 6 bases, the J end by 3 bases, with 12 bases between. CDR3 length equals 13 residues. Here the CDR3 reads CASRRGEFYEQYF. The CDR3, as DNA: TGTGCCAGCAGACGGGGAGAGTTCTACGAGCAGTACTTC.

Here the CDR3 reads CASSQVLAGVTNEQFF. The CDR3 bases are TGCGCCAGCAGCCAAGTGCTAGCGGGAGTGACCAATGAGCAGTTCTTC. This chain links TRBV4-1 with TRBJ2-1; 10 nucleotides match TRBD2. From germline, CDR1 is MGHRA and CDR2 YSYEKL. The V and J ends lost 1 base and 6 bases, in that order; junction bases with no gene match: 6. This CDR3 is 16 amino acids long.